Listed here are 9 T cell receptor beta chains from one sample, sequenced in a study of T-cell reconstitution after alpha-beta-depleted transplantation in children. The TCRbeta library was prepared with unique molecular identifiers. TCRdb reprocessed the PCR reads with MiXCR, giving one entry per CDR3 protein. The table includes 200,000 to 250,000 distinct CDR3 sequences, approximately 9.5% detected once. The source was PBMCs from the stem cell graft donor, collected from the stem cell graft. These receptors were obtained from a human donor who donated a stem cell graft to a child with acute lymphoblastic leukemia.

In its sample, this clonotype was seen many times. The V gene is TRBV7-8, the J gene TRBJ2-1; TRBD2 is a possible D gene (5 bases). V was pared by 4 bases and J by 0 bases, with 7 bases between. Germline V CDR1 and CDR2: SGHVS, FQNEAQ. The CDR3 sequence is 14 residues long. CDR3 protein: CASSSRGSYNEQFF. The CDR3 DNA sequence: TGTGCCAGCAGCTCCCGGGGCTCCTACAATGAGCAGTTCTTC.

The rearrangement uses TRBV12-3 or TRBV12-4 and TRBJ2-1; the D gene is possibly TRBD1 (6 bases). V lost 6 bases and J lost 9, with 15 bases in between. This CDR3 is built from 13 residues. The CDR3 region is CASSLTGSREQFF. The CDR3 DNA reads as TGTGCCAGCAGCCTAACAGGGTCTCGTGAGCAGTTCTTC.

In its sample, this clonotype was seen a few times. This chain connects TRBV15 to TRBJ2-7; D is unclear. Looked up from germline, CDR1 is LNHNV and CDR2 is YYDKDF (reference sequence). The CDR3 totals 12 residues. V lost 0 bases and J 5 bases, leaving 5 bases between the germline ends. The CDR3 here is CATSRDWDEQYF. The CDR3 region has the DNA TGTGCCACCAGCAGAGATTGGGACGAGCAGTACTTC. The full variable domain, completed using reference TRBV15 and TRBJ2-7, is DAMVIQNPRYQVTQFGKPVTLSCSQTLNHNVMYWYQQKSSQAPKLLFHYYDKDFNNEADTPDNFQSRRPNTSFCFLDIRSPGLGDTAMYLCATSRDWDEQYFGPGTRLTVT.

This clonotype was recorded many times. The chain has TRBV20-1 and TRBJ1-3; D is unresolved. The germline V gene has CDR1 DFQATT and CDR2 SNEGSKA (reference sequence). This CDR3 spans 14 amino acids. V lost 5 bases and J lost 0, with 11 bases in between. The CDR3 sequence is CSAPDAYSGNTIYF. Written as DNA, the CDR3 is TGCAGTGCTCCGGACGCCTACTCTGGAAACACCATATATTTT.

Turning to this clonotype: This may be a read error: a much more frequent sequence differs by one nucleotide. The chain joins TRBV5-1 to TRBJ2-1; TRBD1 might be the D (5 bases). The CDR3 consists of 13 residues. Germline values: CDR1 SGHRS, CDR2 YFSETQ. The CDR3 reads CASSLSQGYDQFF. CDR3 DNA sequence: TGCGCCAGCAGCTTGAGCCAGGGCTATGACCAGTTCTTC.

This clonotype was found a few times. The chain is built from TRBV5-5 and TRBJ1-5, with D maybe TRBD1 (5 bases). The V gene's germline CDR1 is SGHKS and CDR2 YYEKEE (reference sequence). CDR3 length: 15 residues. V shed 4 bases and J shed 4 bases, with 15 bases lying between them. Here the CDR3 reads CASSTSGRTNQPQHF. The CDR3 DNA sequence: TGTGCCAGCAGCACCTCGGGACGGACAAATCAGCCCCAGCATTTT.

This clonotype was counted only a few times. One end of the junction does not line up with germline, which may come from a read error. For the CDR3, the DNA is TGTGCCAGCAGCTTGGGGACAGCCCAAGATACCCAGTACTTC. This translates into CASSLGTAQDTQYF. The rearrangement uses TRBV7-2 and TRBJ2-5, with TRBD1 matching 7 bases. The CDR3 has 14 residues. Germline-derived CDR1 and CDR2 are SGHTA and FQGNSA.

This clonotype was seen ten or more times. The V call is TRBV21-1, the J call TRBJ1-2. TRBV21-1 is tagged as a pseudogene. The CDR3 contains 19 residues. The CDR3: CASSNVRPSREGSNYGYTF. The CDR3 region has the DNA TGTGCCAGCAGCAACGTCCGCCCGTCGCGCGAGGGATCTAACTATGGCTACACCTTC.

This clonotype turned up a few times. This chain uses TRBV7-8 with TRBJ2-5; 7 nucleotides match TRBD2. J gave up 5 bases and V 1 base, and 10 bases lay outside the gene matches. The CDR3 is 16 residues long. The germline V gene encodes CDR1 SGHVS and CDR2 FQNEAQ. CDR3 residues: CASSLGGGASGETQYF. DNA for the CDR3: TGTGCCAGCAGCTTAGGGGGAGGGGCTTCGGGGGAGACCCAGTACTTC.